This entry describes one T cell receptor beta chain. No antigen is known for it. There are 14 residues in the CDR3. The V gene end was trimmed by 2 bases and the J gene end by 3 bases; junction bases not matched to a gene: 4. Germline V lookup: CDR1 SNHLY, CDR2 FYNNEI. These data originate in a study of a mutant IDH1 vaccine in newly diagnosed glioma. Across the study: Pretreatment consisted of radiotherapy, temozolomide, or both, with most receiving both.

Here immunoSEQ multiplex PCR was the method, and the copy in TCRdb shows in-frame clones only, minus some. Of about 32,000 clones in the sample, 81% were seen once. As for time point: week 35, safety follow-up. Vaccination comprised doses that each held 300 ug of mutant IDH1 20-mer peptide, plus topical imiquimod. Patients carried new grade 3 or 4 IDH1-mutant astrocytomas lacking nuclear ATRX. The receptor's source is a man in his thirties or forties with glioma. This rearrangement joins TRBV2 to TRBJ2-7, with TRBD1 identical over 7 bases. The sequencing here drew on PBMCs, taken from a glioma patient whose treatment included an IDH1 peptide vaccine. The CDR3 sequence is CASSEQGEGYEQYF. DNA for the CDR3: TGTGCCAGCAGTGAACAGGGGGAAGGCTACGAGCAGTACTTC.